Listed below are T cell receptor beta chains from one sample, sequenced in a study of blood T cell repertoires in COVID-19. The protocol was immunoSEQ multiplex PCR, while the TCRdb copy is restricted to in-frame clones and leaves out a portion. The data contain more than 40,000 clones, roughly 87% of them seen just once; the ten biggest clones take up 4.3%. Source material: peripheral blood. The receptors derive from a man aged 60 to 75 with acute or convalescent COVID-19. Each CDR3 is given with its conserved first and last residue. D genes are given only for firm matches. A row's size may be missing; if present it is once, few, many or a size class.

>once|14|TRBJ2-7|TRBD1|TRBV5-1
CASSVPTGAYEQYF
TGCGCCAGCAGCGTGCCGACAGGGGCCTACGAGCAGTACTTC
>.|17|TRBJ1-3|.|TRBV7-6
CASSSSQGFESGNTIYF
TGTGCCAGCAGCTCATCCCAGGGGTTTGAATCTGGAAACACCATATATTTT
>.|15|TRBJ2-7|.|TRBV3-1/TRBV3-2
CASSPSALSSYEQYF
TGTGCCAGCAGCCCCTCCGCGTTGAGCTCCTACGAGCAGTACTTC
>.|16|TRBJ2-5|.|TRBV7-2
CASSLIEGGPYETQYF
TGTGCCAGCAGCTTAATTGAGGGGGGGCCTTACGAGACCCAGTACTTC
>.|15|TRBJ1-5|.|TRBV18
CASSPRTTTAQPQHF
TGTGCCAGCTCACCGAGGACAACAACCGCTCAGCCCCAGCATTTT
>.|15|TRBJ2-1|.|TRBV6-5
CASSYREGSYNEQFF
TGTGCCAGCAGTTACAGAGAGGGCTCCTACAATGAGCAGTTCTTC
>.|14|TRBJ1-2|.|TRBV3-1/TRBV3-2
CASSQGTGGYGYTF
TGTGCCAGCAGCCAAGGGACGGGAGGCTATGGCTACACCTTC
>.|17|TRBJ1-2|TRBD1|TRBV10-3
CAISESSQGDSNYGYTF
TGTGCCATCAGTGAGTCGAGCCAGGGGGATTCTAACTATGGCTACACCTTC
>.|13|TRBJ1-2|.|TRBV7-6
CASSPTGMDGYTF
TGTGCCAGCAGCCCAACAGGGATGGATGGCTACACCTTC
>.|14|TRBJ2-7|TRBD1|TRBV2
CASSLTGKEYEQYF
TGTGCCAGCAGTCTGACAGGGAAGGAATACGAGCAGTACTTC
>once|17|TRBJ1-1|TRBD1|TRBV30
CAWRPGQGASYRTEAFF
TGTGCCTGGAGACCGGGACAGGGGGCTAGTTATCGCACTGAAGCTTTCTTT
>.|17|TRBJ1-6|.|TRBV15
CATSRDHAGLSNSPLHF
TGTGCCACCAGCAGAGATCACGCAGGGCTTTCAAATTCACCCCTCCACTTT
>.|13|TRBJ1-2|.|TRBV30
CAWNSGANYGYTF
TGTGCCTGGAACAGCGGGGCTAACTATGGCTACACCTTC
>.|15|TRBJ1-1|.|TRBV7-2
CASSTFYRVGTEAFF
TGTGCCAGCAGCACTTTTTACAGGGTGGGTACTGAAGCTTTCTTT
>.|16|TRBJ1-6|.|TRBV9
CASSVADSSYNSPLHF
TGTGCCAGCAGCGTAGCTGACAGCTCCTATAATTCACCCCTCCACTTT
>once|14|TRBJ1-1|.|TRBV7-8
CASSVQRTTTEAFF
TGTGCCAGCAGCGTCCAGCGTACCACGACTGAAGCTTTCTTT
>few|13|TRBJ1-5|TRBD1|TRBV29-1
CSAATGVDQPQHF
TGCAGCGCAGCGACAGGGGTGGATCAGCCCCAGCATTTT
>once|16|TRBJ2-2|TRBD1|TRBV6-5
CASSYRGLVNTGELFF
TGTGCCAGCAGTTACAGGGGGCTGGTAAACACCGGGGAGCTGTTTTTT
>.|17|TRBJ1-3|TRBD1|TRBV4-3
CASSQRADRSSGNTIYF
TGCGCCAGCAGCCAGCGGGCGGACAGGAGCTCTGGAAACACCATATATTTT
>.|15|TRBJ1-2|TRBD1|TRBV5-5
CASSFQTGIVYGYTF
TGTGCCAGCAGCTTCCAGACAGGGATAGTCTATGGCTACACCTTC
>.|15|TRBJ1-3|TRBD1|TRBV5-1
CASSMGQGGGNTIYF
TGCGCCAGCAGCATGGGACAGGGCGGCGGAAACACCATATATTTT
>.|12|TRBJ1-4|.|TRBV6-5
CASRTGYEKLFF
TGTGCCAGCCGGACGGGGTATGAAAAACTGTTTTTT
>.|15|TRBJ2-1|.|TRBV3-1/TRBV3-2
CASSQVVSSYNEQFF
TGTGCCAGCAGCCAAGTAGTAAGCTCCTACAATGAGCAGTTCTTC
>.|16|TRBJ2-5|.|TRBV4-3
CASSQAGVTGTETQYF
TGCGCCAGCAGCCAAGCCGGCGTCACAGGGACAGAGACCCAGTACTTC
>.|18|TRBJ1-6|.|TRBV10-2
CASSEAVHSRIYNSPLHF
TGCGCCAGCAGTGAGGCAGTACACTCTAGGATCTATAATTCACCCCTCCACTTT
>.|16|TRBJ1-2|.|TRBV30
CAWSDDSQIANYGYTF
TGTGCCTGGAGTGATGACAGCCAGATAGCTAACTATGGCTACACCTTC
>.|17|TRBJ2-3|TRBD2|TRBV10-2
CASSESFGLAGTDTQYF
TGCGCCAGCAGTGAGTCCTTTGGACTAGCAGGCACAGATACGCAGTATTTT
>.|15|TRBJ1-1|.|TRBV29-1
CSVEDNNILNAEAFF
TGCAGCGTTGAAGATAATAACATTTTAAACGCTGAAGCTTTCTTT
>.|16|TRBJ1-5|TRBD1|TRBV4-3
CASSQDRGTGGQPQHF
TGCGCCAGCAGCCAAGATAGAGGAACAGGGGGTCAGCCCCAGCATTTT
>.|16|TRBJ2-7|TRBD1|TRBV27
CASSSPPDRVPYEQYF
TGTGCCAGCAGTTCCCCCCCGGACAGGGTACCTTACGAGCAGTACTTC
>.|11|TRBJ2-1|.|TRBV13
CASSLGLDKFF
TGTGCCAGCAGCTTAGGGCTAGATAAGTTCTTC
>.|15|TRBJ2-3|.|TRBV7-2
CASSLDLREIDTQYF
TGTGCCAGCAGCTTAGACCTCAGGGAAATAGATACGCAGTATTTT
>once|16|TRBJ1-1|TRBD1|TRBV14
CASSQDRRDRDTEAFF
TGTGCCAGCAGCCAAGATAGGCGGGACAGGGACACTGAAGCTTTCTTT
>.|14|TRBJ1-2|TRBD1|TRBV6-5
CASSPGQGVKGYTF
TGTGCCAGCAGCCCGGGACAGGGGGTTAAGGGCTACACCTTC
>.|13|TRBJ1-2|.|TRBV19
CASSIGAGYGYTF
TGTGCCAGTAGTATTGGGGCCGGTTATGGCTACACCTTC
>.|16|TRBJ2-2|.|TRBV5-6
CASSFSGTARTGELFF
TGTGCCAGCAGCTTTTCCGGGACTGCGAGAACCGGGGAGCTGTTTTTT
>.|13|TRBJ1-2|.|TRBV6-5
CASSYEAIYGYTF
TGTGCCAGCAGTTACGAGGCCATCTATGGCTACACCTTC
>.|14|TRBJ1-1|TRBD1|TRBV30
CAWSATGGNTEAFF
TGTGCCTGGAGTGCGACAGGGGGGAACACTGAAGCTTTCTTT
>.|18|TRBJ1-1|.|TRBV18
CASSPLPLIQGWDTEAFF
TGTGCCAGCTCACCCTTACCCTTAATACAGGGTTGGGACACTGAAGCTTTCTTT
>.|13|TRBJ1-2|TRBD1|TRBV3-1/TRBV3-2
CASSARTGYGYTF
TGTGCCAGCAGCGCGAGGACAGGCTATGGCTACACCTTC
>.|13|TRBJ1-1|.|TRBV27
CASSLGAPTEAFF
TGTGCCAGCAGTTTAGGAGCTCCCACTGAAGCTTTCTTT
>.|15|TRBJ1-6|.|TRBV3-1/TRBV3-2
CASSQSTGLRSPLHF
TGTGCCAGCAGCCAATCGACAGGATTACGTTCACCCCTCCACTTT
>.|12|TRBJ2-5|TRBD2|TRBV6-6
CASRRGEETQYF
TGTGCCTCCCGGCGGGGGGAGGAGACCCAGTACTTC
>.|17|TRBJ2-7|TRBD1|TRBV7-2
CASSLARGPSGTYEQYF
TGTGCCAGCAGCTTAGCGAGGGGGCCTAGTGGGACCTACGAGCAGTACTTC
>.|14|TRBJ1-1|.|TRBV6-5
CASSTQGQGTEAFF
TGTGCCAGCAGTACCCAGGGTCAGGGCACTGAAGCTTTCTTT
>.|14|TRBJ1-2|.|TRBV19
CASSLGGGGYGYTF
TGTGCCAGTAGTTTGGGGGGGGGAGGCTATGGCTACACCTTC
>.|16|TRBJ2-3|TRBD2|TRBV3-1/TRBV3-2
CASSPISGGTTDTQYF
TGTGCCAGCAGCCCGATCAGCGGGGGGACGACAGATACGCAGTATTTT
>.|12|TRBJ1-6|.|TRBV5-1
CASSEGDSPLHF
TGCGCCAGCAGCGAGGGCGATTCACCCCTCCACTTT
>.|14|TRBJ1-6|.|TRBV7-2
CASSFREANSPLHF
TGTGCCAGCAGCTTCCGGGAGGCTAATTCACCCCTCCACTTT
>.|14|TRBJ1-2|TRBD1|TRBV6-5
CASSPDRGVGGYTF
TGTGCCAGCAGTCCAGACAGGGGAGTAGGGGGCTACACCTTC
>.|12|TRBJ1-1|.|TRBV7-3
CASSSSNTEAFF
TGTGCCAGCAGCTCCTCGAACACTGAAGCTTTCTTT
>.|13|TRBJ1-1|.|TRBV2
CASMRATTTEAFF
TGTGCCAGCATGCGGGCCACGACGACTGAAGCTTTCTTT
>.|16|TRBJ2-1|TRBD2|TRBV19
CASSMYASGTGDEQFF
TGTGCCAGTAGTATGTACGCTAGCGGGACCGGCGATGAGCAGTTCTTC
>.|12|TRBJ1-6|.|TRBV6-4
CASSGNGNLLHF
TGTGCCAGCAGTGGGAACGGGAATCTCCTCCACTTT
>.|13|TRBJ1-2|.|TRBV7-2
CASSAAPLYGYTF
TGTGCCAGCAGCGCCGCGCCGCTCTATGGCTACACCTTC
>.|15|TRBJ2-1|TRBD2|TRBV5-1
CASSLLAEEYNEQFF
TGCGCCAGCAGCTTACTAGCGGAGGAATACAATGAGCAGTTCTTC
>.|17|TRBJ2-1|TRBD1|TRBV5-5
CASTSQEAGGFYNEQFF
TGTGCCAGCACGTCCCAGGAGGCAGGGGGCTTCTACAATGAGCAGTTCTTC
>.|14|TRBJ1-2|.|TRBV6-1
CASSDRQGEDGYTF
TGTGCCAGCAGTGACCGGCAGGGCGAGGATGGCTACACCTTC
>.|13|TRBJ1-5|.|TRBV30
CAWSSREGQPQHF
TGTGCCTGGAGTTCCAGGGAGGGTCAGCCCCAGCATTTT
>.|13|TRBJ2-1|TRBD2|TRBV29-1
CSVTGLANNEQFF
TGCAGCGTGACGGGACTAGCAAACAATGAGCAGTTCTTC